One and the same sample provided the 24 T cell receptor beta chains below, sequenced in a study of blood T cell repertoires in COVID-19. The table came from immunoSEQ multiplex PCR; TCRdb's copy has only in-frame clones and leaves some out. Here the sample spans 200,000 to 300,000 clones, 75% to 85% being singletons. The specimen sequenced was peripheral blood. The source of these receptors is a woman of 80 years or more with COVID-19, enrolled during active disease.

This chain links TRBV2 with TRBJ1-5; D is possibly TRBD1 (6 bases). The germline V gene encodes CDR1 SNHLY and CDR2 FYNNEI. V dropped 8 bases and J dropped 7 bases, with 9 bases sitting between them. The CDR3 runs to 11 residues. CDR3 in amino acids: CASGQGQPQHF. The CDR3 DNA reads TGTGCCAGCGGTCAGGGGCAGCCCCAGCATTTT.

The chain carries TRBV10-2 and TRBJ2-7, with 9 bases fitting TRBD1. This CDR3 comprises 16 residues. V lost 3 bases and J lost 5; bases outside the gene matches: 11. Germline V CDR1 and CDR2: WSHSY, SAAADI. This CDR3 reads CASSDIRDRASNEQYF. CDR3 DNA: TGCGCCAGCAGTGACATAAGGGACAGGGCTAGCAACGAGCAGTACTTC.

With regard to this clone: Other DNA sequences of this sample code for an identical CDR3. This chain connects TRBV7-2 to TRBJ1-5, with D maybe TRBD1 (5 bases). The CDR3 is 13 amino acids. Germline lookup yields CDR1 SGHTA and CDR2 FQGNSA. The germline V and J ends were trimmed by 5 bases and 2 bases, with 7 bases remaining between them. In DNA, the CDR3 is TGTGCCAGCAGCCCACAGGGCAATCAGCCCCAGCATTTT. Its protein is CASSPQGNQPQHF.

The V gene is TRBV7-3, the J gene TRBJ1-1; no firm D call. CDR1 and CDR2 (germline): SGHTA, FQGTGA. Trimming took 1 base from V and 1 from J, leaving 4 bases between them. The CDR3 totals 13 residues. The CDR3 here is CASSLNRNTEAFF. CDR3 nucleotide sequence: TGTGCCAGCAGCTTAAACAGGAACACTGAAGCTTTCTTT.

The genes are TRBV5-1 and TRBJ2-2; D call uncertain. This CDR3 is built from 16 residues. Germline V gene lookup returns CDR1 SGHRS and CDR2 YFSETQ. V was clipped by 0 bases and J by 0 bases, with 9 bases between them. Here the CDR3 reads CASSLGSRPNTGELFF. In DNA form, the CDR3 reads TGCGCCAGCAGCTTGGGGAGTAGGCCGAACACCGGGGAGCTGTTTTTT.

This clone occurred many times. The rearrangement joins TRBV2 to TRBJ1-1, with D perhaps matching TRBD1 (5 bases). The CDR3 loop spans 14 amino acids. The germline V gene has CDR1 SNHLY and CDR2 FYNNEI. V shed 4 bases and J shed 5 bases, with 14 bases lying between them. CDR3 in DNA: TGTGCCAGCAGTGGTAACAGCCGGGGGACTGAAGCTTTCTTT. Protein product: CASSGNSRGTEAFF.

This clone was observed once. V gene TRBV5-4 combines with J gene TRBJ2-3; 7 nucleotides align to TRBD1. This CDR3 comprises 14 residues. Germline loops: CDR1 SGHNT, CDR2 YYREEE (reference sequence). The junction had 2 bases not matched to a gene; V was cut back by 4 bases and J by 0 bases. The DNA for the CDR3 is TGTGCCAGCAGCGGGACAGCCAGCACAGATACGCAGTATTTT. Translated: CASSGTASTDTQYF. Variable domain in full (rest from reference TRBV5-4 and TRBJ2-3): ETGVTQSPTHLIKTRGQQVTLRCSSQSGHNTVSWYQQALGQGPQFIFQYYREEENGRGNFPPRFSGLQFPNYSSELNVNALELDDSALYLCASSGTASTDTQYFGPGTRLTVL.

The chain uses TRBV7-9 and TRBJ1-4, with 7 bases fitting TRBD1. The germline V gene encodes CDR1 SEHNR and CDR2 FQNEAQ (reference sequence). V shed 3 bases and J 0 bases; nucleotides not matched to a gene: 4. This CDR3 has 16 amino acids. The CDR3 sequence is CASSFLGGATNEKLFF. The CDR3 nucleotides read TGTGCCAGCAGCTTTCTAGGGGGCGCAACTAATGAAAAACTGTTTTTT.

This clone was counted only a few times. The chain employs TRBV28 and TRBJ1-1; D is ambiguous. Per the germline V gene, CDR1 is MDHEN and CDR2 is SYDVKM. V shed 3 bases and J shed 1 base, with 12 bases lying between them. The CDR3 covers 15 residues. The CDR3 DNA is TGTGCCAGCAGTTTGCACTCCCCACCGAACACTGAAGCTTTCTTT. Its protein is CASSLHSPPNTEAFF.

This clone was seen only once. The rearrangement joins TRBV27 to TRBJ2-4; D unresolved. CDR3 length equals 14 residues. Trimming removed 6 bases at V and 0 bases at J, with 9 bases between. Germline-derived CDR1 and CDR2 are MNHEY and SMNVEV (reference sequence). The CDR3 here is CASRTTEAKNIQYF. In DNA, the CDR3 is TGTGCCAGCAGAACCACAGAAGCCAAAAACATTCAGTACTTC.

In the case of this clone: At one of its ends the junction is not consistent with the germline gene, which may arise from a read error. This chain joins TRBV19 and TRBJ1-5; maybe TRBD1 (5 bases). Per germline, CDR1 LNHDA and CDR2 SQIVND (reference sequence). The CDR3 is 13 residues long. Written as DNA, the CDR3 is TGTGCCAGTACCCCGACAGCCAATCGGCCCCAGCATTTT. The encoded protein is CASTPTANRPQHF.

The rearrangement joins TRBV6-5 to TRBJ1-1; D remains ambiguous. Trimming took off 6 bases at V and 1 base at J, with 15 bases between the two ends. This CDR3 is built from 15 residues. Looked up from germline, CDR1 is MNHEY and CDR2 is SVGAGI. CDR3 protein: CASRNRGRPNTEAFF. The CDR3 nucleotides are TGTGCCAGCAGAAACCGGGGTCGGCCGAACACTGAAGCTTTCTTT.

This clone was seen a few times. The gene calls are TRBV2 and TRBJ1-4, with D perhaps matching TRBD1 (5 bases). The CDR3 runs 15 residues. In germline, CDR1 is SNHLY, CDR2 FYNNEI. The V end lost 5 bases, the J end lost 8 bases, and 18 bases lay between the germline ends. The CDR3 DNA is TGTGCCAGCAGTCCTTTGGACACGGAGAGGGAAAAACTGTTTTTT. It is translated as CASSPLDTEREKLFF.

This clone was recorded once. The genes are TRBV25-1 and TRBJ2-1, with 9 bases lining up with TRBD2. The CDR3 spans 14 residues. V shed 8 bases and J 7 bases; nucleotides not matched to a gene: 9. Germline CDR1 MGHDK, CDR2 SYGVNS. CDR3 DNA: TGTGCCAGCTCGCAAGCGGGAGGTAGGAATGAGCAGTTCTTC. Protein product: CASSQAGGRNEQFF.

J is TRBJ2-5 and V is TRBV7-2, with TRBD2 as a possible D gene (5 bases). Germline loops: CDR1 SGHTA, CDR2 FQGNSA. CDR3 length: 13 amino acids. V dropped 5 bases and J dropped 6 bases, with 13 bases sitting between them. CDR3 sequence (DNA): TGTGCCAGCAGCCCGGGGATCCAGCAGACCCAGTACTTC. The encoded protein is CASSPGIQQTQYF.

This clone was seen a single time. V gene TRBV18 combines with J gene TRBJ1-2; 7 nucleotides line up with TRBD1. V was pared by 6 bases and J by 4 bases, with 5 bases of the junction left unmatched. Germline V gene lookup returns CDR1 KGHSH and CDR2 LQKENI. This CDR3 region has 13 residues. Here the CDR3 DNA reads TGTGCCAGCTCGCTGGGACAGCCCTATGGCTACACCTTC. Residues: CASSLGQPYGYTF.

J is TRBJ2-3 and V is TRBV7-2, with 7 nucleotides matching TRBD1. The ends lost 0 bases at V and 1 base at J; junction bases unmatched: 10. CDR1 is SGHTA, CDR2 FQGNSA, per germline. CDR3 length: 18 amino acids. CDR3 protein: CASSLAGVQGVGTDTQYF. CDR3 in DNA: TGTGCCAGCAGCTTAGCGGGGGTCCAGGGGGTTGGCACAGATACGCAGTATTTT.

The V call is TRBV6-5, the J call TRBJ2-1; D gene uncertain. Per germline, CDR1 MNHEY and CDR2 SVGAGI. The CDR3 extends over 12 amino acids. Deletions cut 3 bases from V and 5 bases from J, with 5 bases between. The CDR3 is CASSYRDNEQFF. The CDR3 DNA reads as TGTGCCAGCAGTTATCGCGACAATGAGCAGTTCTTC.

The J gene is TRBJ2-2, the V gene TRBV18; possible D gene TRBD2, 5 bases. Trimming took off 2 bases at V and 4 bases at J, with 8 bases between the two ends. CDR1 is KGHSH, CDR2 LQKENI, per germline. CDR3 length: 14 amino acids. CDR3 nucleotide sequence: TGTGCCAGCTCACCAAGAGCGGTCACCGGGGAGCTGTTTTTT. As protein: CASSPRAVTGELFF.

The gene calls are TRBV2 and TRBJ1-5; tentatively, D is TRBD1 (6 bases). The CDR3 runs to 15 residues. Trimming took off 4 bases at V and 1 base at J, with 11 bases between the two ends. The germline V gene encodes CDR1 SNHLY and CDR2 FYNNEI. CDR3 nucleotides: TGTGCCAGCAGTGTATCACAGGGAAGCAATCAGCCCCAGCATTTT. It codes for CASSVSQGSNQPQHF.

This chain uses TRBV7-3 with TRBJ2-5; D possibly corresponds to TRBD2 (6 bases). The V gene lost 1 base and the J gene lost 2 bases, with 11 bases spanning the gap. Germline V CDR1 and CDR2: SGHTA, FQGTGA. CDR3 size: 15 residues. CDR3 coding DNA: TGTGCCAGCAGCTTAAGGGGGAGGAGACAAGAGACCCAGTACTTC. Translated: CASSLRGRRQETQYF. The variable domain in full, with the rest retrieved from reference TRBV7-3 and TRBJ2-5, is GAGVSQTPSNKVTEKGKYVELRCDPISGHTALYWYRQSLGQGPEFLIYFQGTGAADDSGLPNDRFFAVRPEGSVSTLKIQRTERGDSAVYLCASSLRGRRQETQYFGPGTRLLVL.

Here the CDR3 DNA reads TGTGCCAGCAGCCCCGGCGGGACAGCCAACACCGGGGAGCTGTTTTTT. It encodes CASSPGGTANTGELFF. This chain joins TRBV7-2 and TRBJ2-2, with D possibly TRBD1 on 7 matching bases. Germline loops: CDR1 SGHTA, CDR2 FQGNSA. Trimming took 5 bases from V and 2 from J, leaving 15 bases between them. The CDR3 runs 16 residues.

The chain uses TRBV7-3 and TRBJ2-1; TRBD1 matches 7 bases. The CDR3 spans 15 residues. Germline V gene sequence: CDR1 SGHTA, CDR2 FQGTGA. The trim removed 3 bases at V and 4 bases at J, leaving 6 bases unmatched. Written as DNA, the CDR3 is TGTGCCAGCAGCTTGATCGGGACAGAGTACAATGAGCAGTTCTTC. Amino acid sequence: CASSLIGTEYNEQFF.

The rearrangement uses TRBV6-5 and TRBJ2-7, with a possible D match to TRBD1 (6 bases). V gave up 7 bases and J gave up 0 bases, with 13 bases separating them. The length of the CDR3 is 14 residues. Germline values: CDR1 MNHEY, CDR2 SVGAGI. The CDR3: CASTWDIFSYEQYF. CDR3 in DNA: TGTGCCAGCACCTGGGACATCTTCTCCTACGAGCAGTACTTC.